A selection of T cell receptor beta chains follows, all from one sample in a study of early T cells in non-severe SARS-CoV-2 infection. TCRdb called the 5' RACE reads again in MiXCR, with one record for every CDR3 protein. The sample yields about 36,000 distinct CDR3 sequences, approximately 9.9% seen once. The sequenced sample consisted of whole blood. The receptors derive from an adult who was a healthcare worker with PCR-confirmed SARS-CoV-2 infection or an uninfected control (not recorded which). The CDR3 runs from the conserved cysteine through the conserved F or W. Fields, in order: clone size, CDR3 length, D gene, V gene, J gene, CDR3 protein, CDR3 DNA. D genes are given only for firm matches. Only some rows state a clone size, as once, few, many or a class for expanded clones.

>few|14|TRBD1|TRBV29-1|TRBJ2-5
CSVDKTGIGETQYF
TGCAGCGTTGACAAGACAGGGATAGGAGAGACCCAGTACTTC
>many|13|NA|TRBV7-9|TRBJ2-2
CASSSENTGELFF
TGTGCCAGCAGCTCCGAGAACACCGGGGAGCTGTTTTTT
>NA|14|NA|TRBV20-1|TRBJ2-5
CSAEGGDRWETQYF
TGCAGTGCTGAGGGGGGTGACCGGTGGGAGACCCAGTACTTC
>few|13|TRBD1|TRBV27|TRBJ2-7
CASKRTGTYEQYF
TGTGCCAGCAAAAGGACAGGGACCTACGAGCAGTACTTC
>many|16|NA|TRBV5-1|TRBJ1-2
CASSLGGRTANYGYTF
TGCGCCAGCAGCTTGGGAGGCCGGACCGCTAACTATGGCTACACCTTC
>many|13|TRBD1|TRBV29-1|TRBJ2-7
CSVVGTGGYEQYF
TGCAGCGTTGTGGGGACAGGGGGATACGAGCAGTACTTC
>many|15|NA|TRBV20-1|TRBJ1-5
CSARVGRGLRQPQHF
TGCAGTGCTAGAGTGGGGAGGGGGTTAAGACAGCCCCAGCATTTT
>few|14|TRBD1|TRBV7-2|TRBJ2-7
CASSPRTGPYEQYF
TGTGCCAGCAGCCCTAGGACAGGCCCCTACGAGCAGTACTTC
>many|16|NA|TRBV23-1|TRBJ2-7
CASSLMITQGSYEQYF
TGCGCCAGCAGTCTAATGATCACTCAGGGGTCCTACGAGCAGTACTTC
>NA|14|NA|TRBV5-1|TRBJ1-1
CASSLEGRNTEAFF
TGCGCCAGCAGCTTGGAAGGGAGGAACACTGAAGCTTTCTTT
>NA|13|NA|TRBV9|TRBJ2-7
CASSGRYSYEQYF
TGTGCCAGCAGCGGACGGTACTCCTACGAGCAGTACTTC
>NA|15|NA|TRBV7-3|TRBJ2-1
CASSSQAKGGNEQFF
TGTGCCAGCAGCTCCCAAGCCAAGGGGGGAAATGAGCAGTTCTTC
>many|12|TRBD2|TRBV29-1|TRBJ2-7
CSVGGGVYEQYF
TGCAGCGTTGGCGGGGGGGTCTACGAGCAGTACTTC
>NA|14|NA|TRBV29-1|TRBJ1-3
CSVVGGSSGNTIYF
TGCAGCGTTGTCGGGGGAAGCTCTGGAAACACCATATATTTT
>few|12|NA|TRBV6-2/TRBV6-3|TRBJ2-1
CASSYVLDEQFF
TGTGCCAGCAGTTACGTCTTGGATGAGCAGTTCTTC
>many|12|NA|TRBV6-2/TRBV6-3|TRBJ2-3
CASSYPTDTQYF
TGTGCCAGCAGTTACCCCACAGATACGCAGTATTTT
>NA|15|NA|TRBV9|TRBJ2-5
CASSVLDSWVETQYF
TGTGCCAGCAGCGTCCTGGACAGTTGGGTTGAGACCCAGTACTTC
>many|14|NA|TRBV30|TRBJ2-7
CAWGTQLRLYEQYF
TGTGCCTGGGGTACCCAACTGAGATTATACGAGCAGTACTTC
>many|14|NA|TRBV11-2|TRBJ2-3
CASSLGTSTDTQYF
TGTGCCAGCAGCCTCGGTACTAGCACAGATACGCAGTATTTT
>many|16|NA|TRBV18|TRBJ2-2
CASSPQPLTNTGELFF
TGTGCCAGCTCACCACAACCTTTGACGAACACCGGGGAGCTGTTTTTT
>NA|16|NA|TRBV19|TRBJ1-2
CASSLPPGGANYGYTF
TGTGCCAGTAGTCTCCCCCCGGGGGGCGCTAACTATGGCTACACCTTC
>many|14|NA|TRBV6-4|TRBJ2-2
CASSDSRFTGELFF
TGTGCCAGCAGTGACTCACGATTCACCGGGGAGCTGTTTTTT
>medium-sized|15|NA|TRBV7-8|TRBJ1-1
CASSLNKDSHTEAFF
TGTGCCAGCAGCTTAAATAAGGACAGTCACACTGAAGCTTTCTTT
>many|14|NA|TRBV27|TRBJ1-2
CASSLLPLWVGYTF
TGTGCCAGCAGTTTATTACCCCTATGGGTTGGCTACACCTTC
>many|11|NA|TRBV6-2/TRBV6-3|TRBJ1-6
CASSRPSPLHF
TGTGCCAGCAGCCGTCCTTCACCCCTCCACTTT
>few|16|NA|TRBV11-2|TRBJ2-4
CASSLGPGLAKNIQYF
TGTGCCAGCAGCTTAGGTCCAGGACTAGCCAAAAACATTCAGTACTTC
>many|14|NA|TRBV6-2/TRBV6-3|TRBJ2-7
CASREASIFYEQYF
TGTGCCAGCAGAGAAGCGTCTATTTTTTACGAGCAGTACTTC
>NA|13|NA|TRBV4-2|TRBJ2-7
CASSQDLGVWQYF
TGTGCCAGCAGCCAAGATCTGGGGGTCTGGCAGTACTTC
>many|15|TRBD1|TRBV7-3|TRBJ2-2
CASSLTQGDTGELFF
TGTGCCAGCAGCTTAACACAGGGGGACACCGGGGAGCTGTTTTTT
>many|11|NA|TRBV12-3/TRBV12-4|TRBJ2-1
CASSLQGEQFF
TGTGCCAGCAGTTTGCAGGGTGAGCAGTTCTTC
>many|15|TRBD1|TRBV7-2|TRBJ1-2
CASSLEWQGANGYTF
TGTGCCAGCAGCTTAGAATGGCAGGGGGCGAATGGCTACACCTTC
>NA|14|TRBD1|TRBV18|TRBJ2-7
CASSSGTGIYEQYF
TGTGCCAGCTCGTCCGGGACAGGGATCTACGAGCAGTACTTC
>few|14|NA|TRBV20-1|TRBJ1-1
CSASPAGARPEAFF
TGCAGTGCTAGTCCGGCGGGGGCGCGCCCTGAAGCTTTCTTT
>few|15|NA|TRBV4-2|TRBJ1-2
CASSQDPGGNHGYTF
TGTGCCAGCAGCCAAGATCCTGGGGGAAACCATGGCTACACCTTC
>many|15|TRBD1|TRBV10-3|TRBJ2-1
CAISDNRGKDNEQFF
TGTGCCATCAGTGATAACAGGGGAAAGGACAATGAGCAGTTCTTC
>many|14|NA|TRBV20-1|TRBJ1-4
CSARDRGSWEKLFF
TGCAGTGCTAGAGATCGTGGGTCTTGGGAAAAACTGTTTTTT
>few|16|TRBD2|TRBV7-3|TRBJ2-1
CASSLTTSGGYNEQFF
TGTGCCAGCAGCTTAACGACTAGCGGGGGTTACAATGAGCAGTTCTTC
>many|15|TRBD1|TRBV20-1|TRBJ1-5
CSAATGAGSNQPQHF
TGCAGTGCCGCGACAGGGGCTGGGAGCAATCAGCCCCAGCATTTT
>many|16|TRBD2|TRBV15|TRBJ2-5
CATSRDQAGGRETQYF
TGTGCCACCAGCAGAGATCAAGCGGGGGGGAGAGAGACCCAGTACTTC
>many|14|NA|TRBV7-8|TRBJ2-2
CASSLGVVTGELFF
TGTGCCAGCAGCTTAGGAGTCGTCACCGGGGAGCTGTTTTTT
>many|16|NA|TRBV7-2|TRBJ2-7
CASSQMGAAGVYEQYF
TGTGCCAGCAGTCAAATGGGGGCGGCTGGTGTGTACGAGCAGTACTTC
>many|11|NA|TRBV7-9|TRBJ2-7
CASSGTYEQYF
TGTGCCAGCAGCGGGACCTACGAGCAGTACTTC
>few|15|NA|TRBV3-1|TRBJ1-6
CASSQQSSYNSPLHF
TGTGCCAGCAGCCAACAGAGCTCCTATAATTCACCCCTCCACTTT
>many|13|NA|TRBV18|TRBJ1-1
CASYHGVNTEAFF
TGTGCCAGCTATCACGGGGTTAACACTGAAGCTTTCTTT
>NA|17|TRBD1|TRBV4-2|TRBJ2-4
CASSQANPPDRENIQYF
TGTGCCAGCAGCCAAGCAAACCCCCCGGACAGGGAAAACATTCAGTACTTC
>few|14|NA|TRBV6-1|TRBJ2-5
CASSELRGPQTQYF
TGTGCCAGCAGTGAATTGCGGGGGCCCCAGACCCAGTACTTC
>many|15|TRBD1|TRBV5-1|TRBJ1-2
CASSLGQGAGYGYTF
TGCGCCAGCAGCTTGGGACAGGGGGCTGGCTATGGCTACACCTTC
>many|12|NA|TRBV6-2/TRBV6-3|TRBJ1-1
CASTPTGIDAFF
TGTGCCAGCACCCCTACAGGGATCGACGCTTTCTTT
>many|16|NA|TRBV21-1|TRBJ1-1
CASSKEPGGGNTEAFF
TGTGCCAGCAGCAAGGAGCCAGGGGGCGGAAACACTGAAGCTTTCTTT
>NA|12|TRBD1|TRBV2|TRBJ1-2
CASTGDRGPYTF
TGTGCCAGCACAGGAGACAGGGGACCCTACACCTTC
>many|17|NA|TRBV25-1|TRBJ2-4
CASSQNREGCPNCIQYF
TGTGCCAGCAGCCAGAACAGGGAAGGTTGTCCAAATTGCATTCAGTACTTC
>many|12|NA|TRBV29-1|TRBJ1-1
CSVQGWNTEAFF
TGCAGCGTTCAGGGGTGGAACACTGAAGCTTTCTTT
>NA|15|TRBD1|TRBV12-3/TRBV12-4|TRBJ2-1
CASSPLGQGLNEQFF
TGTGCCAGCAGTCCTCTGGGACAGGGCCTCAATGAGCAGTTCTTC
>NA|14|NA|TRBV21-1|TRBJ2-7
CASSSTSRVDEQYF
TGTGCCAGCAGTTCGACGTCCAGAGTCGACGAGCAGTACTTC
>NA|13|NA|TRBV6-5|TRBJ2-5
CASSTSDRETQYF
TGTGCCAGCAGCACCTCGGACAGAGAGACCCAGTACTTC